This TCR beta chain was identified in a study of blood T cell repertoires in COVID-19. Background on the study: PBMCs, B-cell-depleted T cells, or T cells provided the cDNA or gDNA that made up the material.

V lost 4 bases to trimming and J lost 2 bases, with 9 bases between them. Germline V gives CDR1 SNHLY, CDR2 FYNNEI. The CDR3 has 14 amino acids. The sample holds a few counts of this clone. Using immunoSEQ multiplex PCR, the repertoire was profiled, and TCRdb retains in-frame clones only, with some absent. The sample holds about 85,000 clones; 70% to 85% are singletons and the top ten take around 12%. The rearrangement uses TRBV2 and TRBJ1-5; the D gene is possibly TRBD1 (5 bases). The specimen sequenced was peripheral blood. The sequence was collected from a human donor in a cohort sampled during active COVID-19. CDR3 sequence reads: CASSGQLGNQPQHF. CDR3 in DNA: TGTGCCAGCAGTGGACAGTTGGGCAATCAGCCCCAGCATTTT.